The rows below give T cell receptor beta chains drawn from one sample of a study of blood T cells in healthy people across ages. One entry per CDR3 protein, called by TCRdb with MiXCR from the 5' RACE reads. Altogether approximately 880,000 distinct CDR3 sequences are present, 48% being singletons, with the ten largest covering under 15%. Sequencing used blood. Receptors were obtained from a man younger than 45 in good health. CDR3s include the opening cysteine and the closing phenylalanine or tryptophan. Fields, in order: V gene, CDR3 length, clone size, J gene, D gene, CDR3 protein, CDR3 DNA. The D gene is left open where the match is weak. For some rows the clone size is stated as once, few or many, or as a class when expanded; others skip it.

TRBV12-3/TRBV12-4	15	few	TRBJ2-5	.	CASSLNGRYQETQYF	TGTGCCAGCAGTTTAAACGGTCGGTACCAAGAGACCCAGTACTTC
TRBV28	15	few	TRBJ2-1	.	CASSDTEMLYNEQFF	TGTGCCAGCAGTGACACAGAGATGTTGTACAATGAGCAGTTCTTC
TRBV30	13	.	TRBJ1-4	.	CAWSGGGVEKLFF	TGTGCCTGGAGTGGAGGTGGGGTCGAAAAACTGTTTTTT
TRBV20-1	17	few	TRBJ2-3	TRBD2	CSAVIGRGVTSTDTQYF	TGCAGTGCCGTGATTGGGCGGGGGGTAACTAGCACAGATACGCAGTATTTT
TRBV12-3/TRBV12-4	13	few	TRBJ1-1	.	CASSRTRKAEAFF	TGTGCCAGCAGCCGGACACGGAAGGCTGAAGCTTTCTTT
TRBV5-5	15	.	TRBJ2-6	.	CASSLQVSGANVLTF	TGTGCCAGCAGCCTACAGGTCTCTGGGGCCAACGTCCTGACTTTC
TRBV20-1	14	.	TRBJ2-7	TRBD2	CSAANWGGAYEQYF	TGCAGTGCCGCGAATTGGGGGGGGGCCTACGAGCAGTACTTC
TRBV10-3	11	.	TRBJ2-7	.	CAISAGREQYF	TGTGCCATCAGTGCTGGGCGCGAGCAGTACTTC
TRBV6-5	14	.	TRBJ1-1	.	CASSYGGSNTEAFF	TGTGCCAGCAGTTACGGGGGGTCGAACACTGAAGCTTTCTTT
TRBV9	20	.	TRBJ2-4	TRBD2	CASSVGDSRGGQVGKNIQYF	TGTGCCAGCAGCGTAGGGGATTCGCGGGGGGGCCAAGTAGGCAAAAACATTCAGTACTTC
TRBV2	14	.	TRBJ1-5	.	CASRRETSNQPQHF	TGTGCCAGCAGGCGGGAGACGAGCAATCAGCCCCAGCATTTT
TRBV5-6	16	.	TRBJ2-7	.	CASRRTLDGGGYEQYF	TGTGCCAGCAGGCGAACTCTGGACGGTGGGGGCTACGAGCAGTACTTC
TRBV6-2/TRBV6-3	16	.	TRBJ1-5	TRBD1	CTSRTAPRTGDQPQHF	TGTACCAGCAGGACGGCCCCCCGGACAGGGGATCAGCCCCAGCATTTT
TRBV7-9	13	.	TRBJ1-1	.	CASSHPDRTEAFF	TGTGCCAGCAGCCACCCAGACCGCACTGAAGCTTTCTTT
TRBV24-1	14	.	TRBJ1-5	.	CATSDGGGNQPQHF	TGTGCCACCAGTGACGGGGGGGGCAATCAGCCCCAGCATTTT
TRBV9	16	once	TRBJ2-2	.	CASSVEARINTGELFF	TGTGCCAGCAGCGTAGAGGCCCGAATTAACACCGGGGAGCTGTTTTTT
TRBV27	18	.	TRBJ2-7	.	CASSAHTGVRDKYYEQYF	TGTGCCAGCAGTGCCCATACCGGGGTCCGGGACAAGTACTACGAGCAGTACTTC
TRBV4-2	17	.	TRBJ2-3	TRBD2	CASRGPNPGRVTDTQYF	TGTGCCAGCAGGGGTCCGAATCCAGGGAGGGTTACAGATACGCAGTATTTT
TRBV4-1	14	.	TRBJ2-3	.	CASSQVLRRGTQYF	TGCGCCAGCAGCCAAGTCCTCCGACGGGGTACGCAGTATTTT
TRBV4-1	15	.	TRBJ1-4	TRBD1	CASSQGDRVGEKLFF	TGCGCCAGCAGCCAAGGCGACAGGGTCGGTGAAAAACTGTTTTTT
TRBV10-3	13	few	TRBJ2-5	TRBD2	CAIATSGKETQYF	TGTGCCATCGCGACTAGCGGTAAAGAGACCCAGTACTTC
TRBV4-1	14	.	TRBJ1-2	.	CASSQGLHTYGYTF	TGCGCCAGCAGCCAAGGTTTACACACCTATGGCTACACCTTC
TRBV5-6	16	.	TRBJ2-1	.	CASSLETVGSYNEQFF	TGTGCCAGCAGCTTGGAGACCGTGGGCTCCTACAATGAGCAGTTCTTC
TRBV6-2/TRBV6-3	17	.	TRBJ2-1	TRBD2	CASTNFAALAGGNEQFF	TGTGCCAGCACCAACTTCGCGGCGTTAGCGGGGGGGAATGAGCAGTTCTTC
TRBV6-6	12	once	TRBJ2-2	.	CASDSRGGELFF	TGTGCCAGTGACAGTCGAGGCGGGGAGCTGTTTTTT
TRBV7-2	13	.	TRBJ2-1	TRBD1	CASNSHRGNEQFF	TGTGCCAGCAACTCCCACAGGGGCAATGAGCAGTTCTTC
TRBV27	16	many	TRBJ2-5	.	CASSLSPGGRGETQYF	TGTGCCAGCAGTTTATCACCAGGAGGGAGAGGGGAGACCCAGTACTTC
TRBV5-5	15	.	TRBJ1-2	.	CASSTRDTTNYGYTF	TGTGCCAGCAGCACCCGGGATACCACTAACTATGGCTACACCTTC
TRBV6-2/TRBV6-3	14	.	TRBJ1-1	.	CASSLTESNTEAFF	TGTGCCAGCAGCTTGACAGAGTCGAACACTGAAGCTTTCTTT
TRBV29-1	15	.	TRBJ2-3	.	CSVDLADSRADTQYF	TGCAGCGTGGACTTAGCGGATAGCCGCGCAGATACGCAGTATTTT
TRBV9	14	.	TRBJ2-7	TRBD2	CASSVGTSIHEQYF	TGTGCCAGCAGCGTAGGGACTAGCATCCACGAGCAGTACTTC
TRBV6-5	15	.	TRBJ1-1	.	CASSYSWPMDTEAFF	TGTGCCAGCAGTTACTCCTGGCCGATGGACACTGAAGCTTTCTTT
TRBV7-2	15	few	TRBJ1-1	TRBD1	CASSLAGTGVAEAFF	TGTGCCAGCAGCTTAGCAGGGACAGGGGTCGCTGAAGCTTTCTTT
TRBV6-2/TRBV6-3	15	once	TRBJ1-2	TRBD1	CASRYPGQGHYGYTF	TGTGCCAGCAGATACCCTGGACAGGGCCACTATGGCTACACCTTC
TRBV6-5	15	few	TRBJ2-6	.	CASERSDSGANVLTF	TGTGCCAGCGAGAGGTCTGACTCTGGGGCCAACGTCCTGACTTTC
TRBV20-1	14	many	TRBJ2-1	TRBD1	CSAPGQSSYNEQFF	TGCAGTGCTCCGGGACAGAGCTCCTACAATGAGCAGTTCTTC
TRBV27	15	.	TRBJ2-7	TRBD1	CASSLERDRGSEQYF	TGTGCCAGCAGTTTAGAGAGGGACAGGGGCAGCGAGCAGTACTTC
TRBV13	14	many	TRBJ1-2	.	CASSRQDTNYGYTF	TGTGCCAGCAGCCGGCAGGACACTAACTATGGCTACACCTTC